The 24 T cell receptor beta chains presented below share a single source sample, sequenced in a study of cytomegalovirus exposure and HLA in healthy donors. PCR involved 60 Vbeta and 13 Jbeta primers. Assay: immunoSEQ multiplex PCR; the TCRdb copy retains only in-frame clones and omits some. The sample includes approximately 200,000 clones, more than 75% seen only once; the top ten take around 1.4%. Material: PBMCs. The receptors were gathered from a human donor in good health.

The sample holds a few counts of this clone. This chain uses TRBV28 with TRBJ2-4; TRBD1 matches at 7 bases. V dropped 5 bases and J dropped 4; count of bases not matched to a gene: 11. The CDR3 sequence is 16 residues long. The germline V gene has CDR1 MDHEN and CDR2 SYDVKM. For the CDR3, the DNA is TGTGCCAGCAGTCCAGAAACCGGGACAGCTAAAAACATTCAGTACTTC. The encoded protein is CASSPETGTAKNIQYF. The variable domain in full, completed from reference TRBV28 and TRBJ2-4, reads DVKVTQSSRYLVKRTGEKVFLECVQDMDHENMFWYRQDPGLGLRLIYFSYDVKMKEKGDIPEGYSVSREKKERFSLILESASTNQTSMYLCASSPETGTAKNIQYFGAGTRLSVL.

The genes are TRBV19 and TRBJ1-2; D unclear. CDR3 length equals 14 residues. CDR1 is LNHDA, CDR2 SQIVND, per germline (reference sequence). V dropped 5 bases and J dropped 2 bases, with 12 bases sitting between them. The CDR3, as DNA: TGTGCCAGTAGTTATACGACTGAGAACTATGGCTACACCTTC. Protein sequence: CASSYTTENYGYTF.

The chain uses TRBV6-1 and TRBJ2-5; D unclear. Germline lookup yields CDR1 MNHNS and CDR2 SASEGT. V lost 2 bases, J lost 5 bases, and 6 bases lay in between. The CDR3 covers 12 residues. The CDR3 here is CASSEYVETQYF. The CDR3 DNA reads as TGTGCCAGCAGTGAATATGTGGAGACCCAGTACTTC.

The V gene is TRBV7-9, the J gene TRBJ2-2; maybe TRBD2 (5 bases). The CDR3 sequence is 14 residues long. The germline gives CDR1 SEHNR, CDR2 FQNEAQ (reference sequence). The V end lost 3 bases, the J end lost 8 bases, and 13 bases lay between the germline ends. For the CDR3, the DNA is TGTGCCAGCAGCTTGAAAGCGGAGCGGGGGGAGCTGTTTTTT. Amino acid sequence: CASSLKAERGELFF.

This chain connects TRBV6-5 to TRBJ1-4; a weak D match, TRBD1 (6 bases). CDR3 length: 15 residues. Germline assignment: CDR1 MNHEY and CDR2 SVGAGI. Trimming removed 6 bases at V and 7 bases at J, with 18 bases between. The CDR3 is CASRAGGASREKLFF. Written as DNA, the CDR3 is TGTGCCAGCAGGGCCGGGGGGGCTAGTCGTGAAAAACTGTTTTTT.

J is TRBJ2-7 and V is TRBV4-1; maybe TRBD1 (5 bases). This CDR3 is built from 14 residues. Trimming stripped 1 base from V and 1 base from J, with 8 bases between. Per the germline V gene, CDR1 is MGHRA and CDR2 is YSYEKL. CDR3 coding DNA: TGCGCCAGCAGCCAAGGGGCAGGGTCCTACGAGCAGTACTTC. Residues: CASSQGAGSYEQYF.

Only one count was recorded for this clone. V usage is TRBV6-5 and J usage is TRBJ1-1; D remains unclear. Germline CDR1 MNHEY, CDR2 SVGAGI. V lost 4 bases, J lost 4 bases, and 13 bases lay in between. This CDR3 comprises 14 residues. The CDR3 loop reads CASSFGTGGTEAFF. Here the CDR3 DNA reads TGTGCCAGCAGTTTCGGTACGGGAGGCACTGAAGCTTTCTTT.

The rearrangement links TRBV7-9 to TRBJ2-1, with D tentatively TRBD1 (6 bases). Germline V lookup: CDR1 SEHNR, CDR2 FQNEAQ (reference sequence). Trimming left V 3 bases short and J 9 bases short, with 15 bases between. The CDR3 is 14 amino acids. The CDR3 nucleotides read TGTGCCAGCAGCTTGATGACAGGATCAGGTGAGCAGTTCTTC. It translates to CASSLMTGSGEQFF.

This clone was detected only a few times. This chain uses TRBV4-2 with TRBJ2-7; 7 bases match TRBD1. J lost 3 bases, V lost 4 bases, and 9 bases had no gene match. CDR1 is LGHNA, CDR2 YNFKEQ, per germline. The CDR3 consists of 15 residues. The CDR3 region has the DNA TGTGCCAGCAGCCCTGGGGTAGGGGGCGTCTACGAGCAGTACTTC. Its protein product is CASSPGVGGVYEQYF.

The chain combines TRBV15 with TRBJ2-3; 9 nucleotides agree with TRBD2. This CDR3 contains 17 residues. Unmatched junction bases numbered 13, after V lost 5 bases and J lost 4 bases. The germline V gene encodes CDR1 LNHNV and CDR2 YYDKDF (reference sequence). Written as DNA, the CDR3 is TGTGCCACCAGCGAAAGTAGCGGGAGAAGGGGGGCAGATACGCAGTATTTT. Its translation is CATSESSGRRGADTQYF.

The rearrangement uses TRBV7-9 and TRBJ2-7; TRBD2 agrees at 12 bases. Germline V gives CDR1 SEHNR, CDR2 FQNEAQ (reference sequence). V dropped 4 bases and J dropped 3; count of bases not matched to a gene: 7. This CDR3 comprises 16 residues. The CDR3 DNA reads TGTGCCAGCAGCTCTTCCTTGACTAGCGGGAGCTACGAGCAGTACTTC. It codes for CASSSSLTSGSYEQYF. The variable domain in full, with the rest retrieved from reference TRBV7-9 and TRBJ2-7, is DTGVSQNPRHKITKRGQNVTFRCDPISEHNRLYWYRQTLGQGPEFLTYFQNEAQLEKSRLLSDRFSAERPKGSFSTLEIQRTEQGDSAMYLCASSSSLTSGSYEQYFGPGTRLTVT.

The rearrangement links TRBV7-9 to TRBJ2-3; TRBD2 matches 14 bases. Germline values: CDR1 SEHNR, CDR2 FQNEAQ (reference sequence). V lost 5 bases and J lost 6; bases outside the gene matches: 16. CDR3 length equals 19 residues. CDR3 in amino acids: CASSKRLAGGLERGDTQYF. The CDR3 nucleotides read TGTGCCAGCAGCAAGAGACTAGCGGGAGGGCTCGAGCGCGGGGATACGCAGTATTTT.

V usage is TRBV4-2 and J usage is TRBJ2-7, with TRBD1 matching 10 bases. Germline lookup yields CDR1 LGHNA and CDR2 YNFKEQ. The CDR3 extends over 14 amino acids. With 3 bases clipped from V and 5 bases from J, the junction kept 4 bases outside the gene matches. The CDR3 nucleotides read TGTGCCAGCAGCCATGACGGGACAGGGGACGAGCAGTACTTC. As protein: CASSHDGTGDEQYF.

The chain has TRBV5-1 and TRBJ1-2; 8 bases are shared with TRBD1. V was clipped by 4 bases and J by 6 bases; unmatched bases: 5. The V gene's germline CDR1 is SGHRS and CDR2 YFSETQ. The CDR3 extends over 13 amino acids. Here the CDR3 reads CASSGGQGNGYTF. DNA of the CDR3: TGCGCCAGCAGCGGAGGACAGGGAAATGGCTACACCTTC.

V gene TRBV7-2 combines with J gene TRBJ1-5; D may be TRBD1 (6 bases). The length of the CDR3 is 15 residues. Trimming left V 2 bases short and J 6 bases short, with 14 bases between. Germline CDR1 SGHTA, CDR2 FQGNSA. CDR3 DNA: TGTGCCAGCAGCTTAAGTGGGAGGGGGGTTCAGCCCCAGCATTTT. This translates into CASSLSGRGVQPQHF.

The rearrangement uses TRBV6-6 and TRBJ1-1, with D possibly TRBD1 on 5 matching bases. The germline gives CDR1 MNHNY, CDR2 SVGAGI (reference sequence). The ends were cut back, 2 bases at V and 3 bases at J, with 10 bases in the middle. This CDR3 has 14 amino acids. CDR3 amino acids: CASSYDRLDTEAFF. The CDR3 bases are TGTGCCAGCAGTTACGACAGATTGGACACTGAAGCTTTCTTT.

The CDR3 protein is CASSLGGFGAGTEAFF. The CDR3 DNA sequence: TGTGCCAGCAGCTTAGGCGGCTTCGGCGCGGGCACTGAAGCTTTCTTT. This chain uses TRBV7-9 with TRBJ1-1, with unresolved D. The CDR3 length is 16 residues. V was shortened by 1 base and J by 4 bases, with 16 bases between the two germline ends. The germline V gene encodes CDR1 SEHNR and CDR2 FQNEAQ (reference sequence).

The chain combines TRBV6-6 with TRBJ2-7; 7 positions agree with TRBD1. This CDR3 has 14 residues. The ends lost 6 bases at V and 0 bases at J; junction bases unmatched: 5. Germline CDR1 MNHNY, CDR2 SVGAGI (reference sequence). The CDR3 reads CASRRQGASYEQYF. DNA for the CDR3: TGTGCCAGCAGGCGACAGGGAGCCTCCTACGAGCAGTACTTC.

This clone came up once. This chain links TRBV25-1 with TRBJ2-5; TRBD2 agrees at 14 bases. The assigned J gene may be wrong: the sequence end matches TRBJ2-7 better. The CDR3 consists of 16 residues. The germline V gene has CDR1 MGHDK and CDR2 SYGVNS. CDR3 residues: CASSTGLAGAVYEQYF. In nucleotides, the CDR3 is TGTGCCAGCAGTACGGGACTAGCGGGAGCGGTCTACGAGCAGTACTTC.

The chain links TRBV19 to TRBJ1-1; 7 bases agree with TRBD1. V trimming: 4 bases; J trimming: 2 bases; junction bases outside the gene matches: 10. The CDR3 runs 16 residues. Germline values: CDR1 LNHDA, CDR2 SQIVND (reference sequence). The CDR3 bases are TGTGCCAGTAGTACCTATTCCGGACAGGCCAACACTGAAGCTTTCTTT. Translation gives CASSTYSGQANTEAFF.

V is TRBV6-5 and J is TRBJ1-1; 7 positions match TRBD1. The CDR3 sequence is 12 residues long. Looked up from germline, CDR1 is MNHEY and CDR2 is SVGAGI. V gave up 2 bases and J gave up 8 bases; unmatched junction bases: 2. The CDR3 region is CASSYETGEAFF. CDR3 DNA: TGTGCCAGCAGTTACGAGACAGGGGAAGCTTTCTTT.

The rearrangement uses TRBV5-1 and TRBJ2-1, with a possible D match to TRBD2 (6 bases). V was trimmed by 0 bases and J by 10 bases, leaving 23 bases between them. Germline-derived CDR1 and CDR2 are SGHRS and YFSETQ. The CDR3 is 17 residues long. CDR3 residues: CASSLAGGADSQGEQFF. Here the CDR3 DNA reads TGCGCCAGCAGCTTGGCCGGAGGGGCCGACAGCCAGGGCGAGCAGTTCTTC.

Here the CDR3 reads CAWIRVGNSGNTIYF. In DNA form, the CDR3 reads TGTGCCTGGATCCGGGTCGGAAACTCTGGAAACACCATATATTTT. The chain uses TRBV30 and TRBJ1-3; unclear D gene. V shed 4 bases and J shed 0 bases, with 13 bases lying between them. This CDR3 is 15 amino acids long. Germline V gives CDR1 GTSNPN, CDR2 SVGIG (reference sequence).

This clone was seen a single time. The chain is built from TRBV9 and TRBJ2-7; TRBD2 agrees at 10 bases. This CDR3 contains 16 residues. The trim removed 0 bases at V and 6 bases at J, leaving 9 bases unmatched. The germline gives CDR1 SGDLS, CDR2 YYNGEE. CDR3 sequence: CASSVDPGTSVSEQYF. CDR3 nucleotides: TGTGCCAGCAGCGTAGACCCCGGGACTAGCGTCTCCGAGCAGTACTTC.